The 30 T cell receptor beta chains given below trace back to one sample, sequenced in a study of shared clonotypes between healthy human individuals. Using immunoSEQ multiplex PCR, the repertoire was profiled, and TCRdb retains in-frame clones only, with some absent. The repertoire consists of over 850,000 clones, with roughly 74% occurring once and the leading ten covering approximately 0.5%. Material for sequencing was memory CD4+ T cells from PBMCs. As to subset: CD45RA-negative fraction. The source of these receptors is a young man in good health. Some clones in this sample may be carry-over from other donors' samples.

Here the CDR3 DNA reads TGTGCCAGCAGCGAGACTAGCGGACACGAGCAGTACTTC. It is translated as CASSETSGHEQYF. This rearrangement joins TRBV27 to TRBJ2-7; 9 positions agree with TRBD2. The germline gives CDR1 MNHEY, CDR2 SMNVEV (reference sequence). After removal of 6 bases from V and 5 bases from J, the junction contained 5 bases not matched to a gene. The CDR3 has 13 amino acids.

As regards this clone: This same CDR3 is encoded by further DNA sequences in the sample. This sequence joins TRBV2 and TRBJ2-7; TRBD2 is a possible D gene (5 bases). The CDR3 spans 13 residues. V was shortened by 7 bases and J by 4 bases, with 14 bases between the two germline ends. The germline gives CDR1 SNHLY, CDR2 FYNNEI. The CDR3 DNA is TGTGCCAGCAAGGGTGACGGAGGATACGAGCAGTACTTC. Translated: CASKGDGGYEQYF.

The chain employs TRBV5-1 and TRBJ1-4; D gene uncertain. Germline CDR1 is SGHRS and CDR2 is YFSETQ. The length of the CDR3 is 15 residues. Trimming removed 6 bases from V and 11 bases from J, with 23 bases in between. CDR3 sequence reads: CASKVAVGESGKLFF. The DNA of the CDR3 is TGCGCCAGCAAGGTAGCGGTCGGGGAATCGGGGAAACTGTTTTTT.

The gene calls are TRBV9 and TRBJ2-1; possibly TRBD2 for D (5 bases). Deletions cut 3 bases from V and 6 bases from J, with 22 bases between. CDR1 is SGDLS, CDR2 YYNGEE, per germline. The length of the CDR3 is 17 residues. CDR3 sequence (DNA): TGTGCCAGCAGCGCCCAAGTAGGTCGGCTAGGAGGCAATGAGCAGTTCTTC. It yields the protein CASSAQVGRLGGNEQFF.

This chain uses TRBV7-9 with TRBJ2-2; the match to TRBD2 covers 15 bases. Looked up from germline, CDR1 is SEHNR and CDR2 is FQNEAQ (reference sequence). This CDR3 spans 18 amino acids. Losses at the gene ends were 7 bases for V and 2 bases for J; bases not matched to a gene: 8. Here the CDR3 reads CASTAGTSGRSNTGELFF. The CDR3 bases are TGTGCCAGCACCGCAGGGACTAGCGGGAGGAGCAACACCGGGGAGCTGTTTTTT.

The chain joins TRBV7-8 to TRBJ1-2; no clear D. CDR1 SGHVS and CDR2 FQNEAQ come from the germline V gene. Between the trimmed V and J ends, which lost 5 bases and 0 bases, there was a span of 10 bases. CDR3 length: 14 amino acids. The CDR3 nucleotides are TGTGCCAGCAGCGCCCTAACAACTAACTATGGCTACACCTTC. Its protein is CASSALTTNYGYTF.

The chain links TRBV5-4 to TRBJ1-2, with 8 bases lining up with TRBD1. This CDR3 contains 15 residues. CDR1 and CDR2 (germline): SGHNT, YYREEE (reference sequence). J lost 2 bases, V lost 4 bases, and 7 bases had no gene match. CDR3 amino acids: CASSPGTGANYGYTF. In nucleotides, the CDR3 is TGTGCCAGCAGCCCCGGGACAGGAGCCAACTATGGCTACACCTTC.

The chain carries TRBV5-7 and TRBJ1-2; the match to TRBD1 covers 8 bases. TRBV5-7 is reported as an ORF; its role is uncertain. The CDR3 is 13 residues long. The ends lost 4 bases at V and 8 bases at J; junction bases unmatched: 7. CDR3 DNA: TGTGCCAGCAGCCACATCGACAGGGGCGGCTACACCTTC. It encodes CASSHIDRGGYTF.

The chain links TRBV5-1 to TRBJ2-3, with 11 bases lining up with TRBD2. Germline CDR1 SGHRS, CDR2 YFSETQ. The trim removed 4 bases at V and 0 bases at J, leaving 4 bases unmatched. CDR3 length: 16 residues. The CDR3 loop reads CASSEGLAESTDTQYF. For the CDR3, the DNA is TGCGCCAGCAGCGAGGGACTAGCGGAAAGCACAGATACGCAGTATTTT.

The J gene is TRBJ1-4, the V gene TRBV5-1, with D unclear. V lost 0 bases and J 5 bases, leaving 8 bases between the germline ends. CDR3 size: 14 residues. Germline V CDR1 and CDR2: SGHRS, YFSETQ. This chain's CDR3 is CASSLVPQNEKLFF. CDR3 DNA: TGCGCCAGCAGCTTGGTTCCACAGAATGAAAAACTGTTTTTT.

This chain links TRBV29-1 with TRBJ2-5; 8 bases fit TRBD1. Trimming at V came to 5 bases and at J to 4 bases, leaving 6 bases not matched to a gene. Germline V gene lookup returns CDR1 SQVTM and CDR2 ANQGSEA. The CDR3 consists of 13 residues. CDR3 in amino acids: CSVIVTGVETQYF. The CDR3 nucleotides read TGCAGCGTTATTGTGACAGGGGTAGAGACCCAGTACTTC.

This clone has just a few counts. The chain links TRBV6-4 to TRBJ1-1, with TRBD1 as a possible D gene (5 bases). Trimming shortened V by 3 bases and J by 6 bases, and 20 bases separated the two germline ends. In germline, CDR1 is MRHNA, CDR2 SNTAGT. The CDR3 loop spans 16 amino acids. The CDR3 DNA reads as TGTGCCAGCAGTGAAATTATCAGGGACGCTTGGGCTGAAGCTTTCTTT. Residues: CASSEIIRDAWAEAFF.

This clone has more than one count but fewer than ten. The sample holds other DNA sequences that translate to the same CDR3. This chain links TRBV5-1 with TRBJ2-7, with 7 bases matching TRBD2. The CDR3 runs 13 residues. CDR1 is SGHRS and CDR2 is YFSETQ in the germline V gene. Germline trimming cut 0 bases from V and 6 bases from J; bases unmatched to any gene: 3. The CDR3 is CASSLVPSGEQYF. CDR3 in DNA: TGCGCCAGCAGCTTGGTACCTAGCGGCGAGCAGTACTTC.

This chain's CDR3 is CASSPPSGARDTQYF. DNA of the CDR3: TGTGCCAGCTCACCACCGTCCGGGGCTCGGGATACGCAGTATTTT. The rearrangement uses TRBV18 and TRBJ2-3, with D perhaps assigned TRBD1 or TRBD2 (5 bases each). Trimming left V 0 bases short and J 6 bases short, with 13 bases between. Germline CDR1 is KGHSH and CDR2 is LQKENI. The CDR3 runs 15 residues.

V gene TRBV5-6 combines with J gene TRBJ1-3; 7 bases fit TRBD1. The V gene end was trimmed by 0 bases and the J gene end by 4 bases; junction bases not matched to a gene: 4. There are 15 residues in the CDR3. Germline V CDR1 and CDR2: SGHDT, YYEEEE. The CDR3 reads CASSLAGGYGNTIYF. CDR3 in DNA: TGTGCCAGCAGCTTGGCAGGGGGGTACGGAAACACCATATATTTT.

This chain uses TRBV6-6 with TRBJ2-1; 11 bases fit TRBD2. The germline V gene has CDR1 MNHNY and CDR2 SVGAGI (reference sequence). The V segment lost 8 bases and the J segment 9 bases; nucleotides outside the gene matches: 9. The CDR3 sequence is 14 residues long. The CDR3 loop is CASGLAGGPSEQFF. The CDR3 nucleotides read TGTGCCAGCGGATTAGCGGGAGGGCCAAGTGAGCAGTTCTTC.

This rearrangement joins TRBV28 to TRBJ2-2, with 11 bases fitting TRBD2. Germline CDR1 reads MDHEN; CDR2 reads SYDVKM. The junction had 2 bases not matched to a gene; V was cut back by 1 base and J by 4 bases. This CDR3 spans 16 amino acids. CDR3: CASSLFGTSGTGELFF. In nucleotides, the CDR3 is TGTGCCAGCAGTTTATTCGGGACTAGCGGCACCGGGGAGCTGTTTTTT.

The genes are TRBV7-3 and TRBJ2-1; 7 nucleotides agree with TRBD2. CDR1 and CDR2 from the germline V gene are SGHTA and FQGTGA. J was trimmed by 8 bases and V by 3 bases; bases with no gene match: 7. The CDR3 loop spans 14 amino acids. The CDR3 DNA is TGTGCCAGCAGCTTGAGCGGGAACGTCGATGAGCAGTTCTTC. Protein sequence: CASSLSGNVDEQFF.

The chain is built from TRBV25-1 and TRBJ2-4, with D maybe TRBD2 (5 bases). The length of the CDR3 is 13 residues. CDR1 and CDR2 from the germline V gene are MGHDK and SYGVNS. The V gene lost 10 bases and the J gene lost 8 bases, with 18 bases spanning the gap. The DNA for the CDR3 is TGTGCCACCCAAAGATCGGGGTCGGACATTCAGTACTTC. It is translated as CATQRSGSDIQYF.

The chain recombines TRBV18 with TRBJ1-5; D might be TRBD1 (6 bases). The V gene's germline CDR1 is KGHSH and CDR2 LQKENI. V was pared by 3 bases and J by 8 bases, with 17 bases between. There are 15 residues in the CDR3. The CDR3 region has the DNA TGTGCCAGCTCACCCCGAGGGGGAGGAGGAGAGCCCCAGCATTTT. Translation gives CASSPRGGGGEPQHF.

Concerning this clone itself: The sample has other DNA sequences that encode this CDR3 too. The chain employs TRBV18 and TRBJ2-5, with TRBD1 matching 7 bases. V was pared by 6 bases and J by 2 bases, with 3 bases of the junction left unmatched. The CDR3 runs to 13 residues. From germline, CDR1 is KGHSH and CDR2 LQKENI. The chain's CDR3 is CASSRDRQETQYF. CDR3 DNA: TGTGCCAGCTCCCGGGACAGACAAGAGACCCAGTACTTC.

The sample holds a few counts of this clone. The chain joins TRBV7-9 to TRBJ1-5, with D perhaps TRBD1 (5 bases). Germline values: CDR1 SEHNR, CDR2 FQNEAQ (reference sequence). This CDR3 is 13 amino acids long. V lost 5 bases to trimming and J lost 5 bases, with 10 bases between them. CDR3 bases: TGTGCCAGCAGCGAAACGGGGGATCAGCCCCAGCATTTT. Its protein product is CASSETGDQPQHF.

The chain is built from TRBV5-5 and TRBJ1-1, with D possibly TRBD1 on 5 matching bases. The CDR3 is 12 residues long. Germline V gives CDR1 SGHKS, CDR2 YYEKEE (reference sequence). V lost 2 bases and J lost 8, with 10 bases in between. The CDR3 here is CASSFRGAEAFF. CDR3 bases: TGTGCCAGCAGCTTTCGGGGCGCGGAAGCTTTCTTT.

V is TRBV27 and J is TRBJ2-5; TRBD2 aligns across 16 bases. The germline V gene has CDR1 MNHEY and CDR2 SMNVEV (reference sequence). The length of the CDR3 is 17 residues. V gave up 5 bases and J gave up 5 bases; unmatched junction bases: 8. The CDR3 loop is CASSRQGTSGRGETQYF. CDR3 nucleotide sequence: TGTGCCAGCAGTAGACAAGGGACTAGCGGGAGGGGGGAGACCCAGTACTTC.

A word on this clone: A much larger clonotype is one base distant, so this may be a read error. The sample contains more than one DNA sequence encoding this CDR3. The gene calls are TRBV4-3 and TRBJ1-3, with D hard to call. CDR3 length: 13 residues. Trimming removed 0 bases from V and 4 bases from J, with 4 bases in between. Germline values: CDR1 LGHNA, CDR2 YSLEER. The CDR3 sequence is CASSQEGGNTIYF. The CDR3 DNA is TGCGCCAGCAGCCAAGAAGGGGGAAACACCATATATTTT.

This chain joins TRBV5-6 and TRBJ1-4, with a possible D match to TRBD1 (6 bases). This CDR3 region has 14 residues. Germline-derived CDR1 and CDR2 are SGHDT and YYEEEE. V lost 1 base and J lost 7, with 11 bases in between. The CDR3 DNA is TGTGCCAGCAGCTTGACAGGGATAGGTGAAAAACTGTTTTTT. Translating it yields CASSLTGIGEKLFF.

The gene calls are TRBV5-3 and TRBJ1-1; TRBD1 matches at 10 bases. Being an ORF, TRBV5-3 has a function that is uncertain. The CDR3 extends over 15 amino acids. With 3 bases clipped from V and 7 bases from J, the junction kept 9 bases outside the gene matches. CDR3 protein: CARSSSDRGHNEAFF. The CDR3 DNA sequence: TGTGCCAGAAGCTCCTCAGACAGGGGGCATAATGAAGCTTTCTTT.

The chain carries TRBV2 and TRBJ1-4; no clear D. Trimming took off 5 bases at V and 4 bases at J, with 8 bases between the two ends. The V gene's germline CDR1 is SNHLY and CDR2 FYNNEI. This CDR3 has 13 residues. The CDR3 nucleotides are TGTGCCAGCAGTCAGACGGATAATGAAAAACTGTTTTTT. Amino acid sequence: CASSQTDNEKLFF. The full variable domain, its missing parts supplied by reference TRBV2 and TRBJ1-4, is EPEVTQTPSHQVTQMGQEVILRCVPISNHLYFYWYRQILGQKVEFLVSFYNNEISEKSEIFDDQFSVERPDGSNFTLKIRSTKLEDSAMYFCASSQTDNEKLFFGSGTQLSVL.

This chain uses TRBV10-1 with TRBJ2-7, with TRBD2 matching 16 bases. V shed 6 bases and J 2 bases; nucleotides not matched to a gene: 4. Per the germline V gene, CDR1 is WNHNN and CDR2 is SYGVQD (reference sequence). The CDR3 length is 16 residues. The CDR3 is CASSGTSGRATYEQYF. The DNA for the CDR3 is TGCGCCAGCAGCGGGACTAGCGGGAGGGCGACCTACGAGCAGTACTTC.

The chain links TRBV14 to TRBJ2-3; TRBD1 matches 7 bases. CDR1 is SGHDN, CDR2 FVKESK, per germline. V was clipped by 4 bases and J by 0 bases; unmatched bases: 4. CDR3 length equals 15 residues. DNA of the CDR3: TGTGCCAGCAGCCCGACAGGGTATAGCACAGATACGCAGTATTTT. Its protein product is CASSPTGYSTDTQYF.